This T cell receptor (beta chain) was observed in a study of blood T cell repertoires in COVID-19. The study counted Cohort 3 donors as recovered given two negative PCRs, clearance, or symptom resolution. Here immunoSEQ multiplex PCR was the method, and the copy in TCRdb shows in-frame clones only, minus some. The table records about 180,000 clones, about 84% of them present only once. The sample taken for sequencing was PBMCs or T cells enriched from blood (not recorded which). This receptor was obtained from a woman under 40 who had recovered from COVID-19.

The CDR3 DNA reads TGCGCCAGCAGCTGGGAGGAGGGGGACCTAGCGGGCTCCTACAATGAGCAGTTCTTC. Protein product: CASSWEEGDLAGSYNEQFF. The chain has TRBV5-1 and TRBJ2-1, with 8 nucleotides matching TRBD2. The junction had 14 bases not matched to a gene; V was cut back by 3 bases and J by 0 bases. The CDR3 runs to 19 residues. Per germline, CDR1 SGHRS and CDR2 YFSETQ.